This T cell receptor beta chain was recorded in a study of spatial heterogeneity in lung cancer. As for the study in general: Sequencing consistently turned up more beta-chain sequences than alpha-chain sequences. Notes on the study in general: TCRs found ubiquitously expanded in tumor appeared in blood more at resection than at follow-up.

Time point indicated: blood at routine non-recurrence follow-up after resection. This CDR3 has 21 amino acids. The germline gives CDR1 SGHRS, CDR2 YFSETQ. V shed 4 bases and J 1 base; nucleotides not matched to a gene: 19. In regard to this clonotype: Its target is unknown.

Using its own MiXCR run on the 5' RACE reads, TCRdb lists one record per CDR3 protein. This sample has 110,000 or so distinct CDR3 sequences, with about 10% found just once. This sequence joins TRBV5-1 and TRBJ2-6; 8 nucleotides match TRBD1. This TCR was recovered from a female donor with early-stage non-small cell lung cancer. Here the sequenced sample was PBMCs, taken at follow-up. The chain's CDR3 is CASSRWTGLIETRSGANVLTF. The CDR3 DNA is TGCGCCAGCAGCCGGTGGACAGGGCTTATTGAAACGAGGTCTGGGGCCAACGTCCTGACTTTC.